A single sample is the source of the 2 T cell receptor beta chains below, sequenced in a study of blood T cell repertoires in COVID-19. Using immunoSEQ multiplex PCR, the repertoire was profiled, and TCRdb retains in-frame clones only, with some absent. The sample lists 150,000 to 200,000 clones, about 88% occurring once. Source material: PBMCs or T cells enriched from blood (not recorded which). These receptor sequences come from a woman aged 40 to 50 with acute COVID-19.

The rearrangement uses TRBV19 and TRBJ2-1; TRBD2 aligns across 8 bases. Germline assignment: CDR1 LNHDA and CDR2 SQIVND (reference sequence). The CDR3 has 16 residues. V lost 1 base, J lost 8 bases, and 10 bases stayed unmatched. The CDR3, as DNA: TGTGCCAGTAGTATAGTCCCGGGACTAGATGGGTATGAGCAGTTCTTC. This sequence encodes CASSIVPGLDGYEQFF. Full variable domain (outside the CDR3, taken from reference TRBV19 and TRBJ2-1): DGGITQSPKYLFRKEGQNVTLSCEQNLNHDAMYWYRQDPGQGLRLIYYSQIVNDFQKGDIAEGYSVSREKKESFPLTVTSAQKNPTAFYLCASSIVPGLDGYEQFFGPGTRLTVL.

The rearrangement uses TRBV30 and TRBJ1-6; D may be TRBD1 (5 bases). CDR1 and CDR2 from the germline V gene are GTSNPN and SVGIG (reference sequence). This CDR3 spans 16 amino acids. Deletions cut 2 bases from V and 0 bases from J, with 11 bases between. The chain's CDR3 is CAWSRGTSSYNSPLHF. DNA for the CDR3: TGTGCCTGGAGTCGGGGGACTAGCTCCTATAATTCACCCCTCCACTTT.